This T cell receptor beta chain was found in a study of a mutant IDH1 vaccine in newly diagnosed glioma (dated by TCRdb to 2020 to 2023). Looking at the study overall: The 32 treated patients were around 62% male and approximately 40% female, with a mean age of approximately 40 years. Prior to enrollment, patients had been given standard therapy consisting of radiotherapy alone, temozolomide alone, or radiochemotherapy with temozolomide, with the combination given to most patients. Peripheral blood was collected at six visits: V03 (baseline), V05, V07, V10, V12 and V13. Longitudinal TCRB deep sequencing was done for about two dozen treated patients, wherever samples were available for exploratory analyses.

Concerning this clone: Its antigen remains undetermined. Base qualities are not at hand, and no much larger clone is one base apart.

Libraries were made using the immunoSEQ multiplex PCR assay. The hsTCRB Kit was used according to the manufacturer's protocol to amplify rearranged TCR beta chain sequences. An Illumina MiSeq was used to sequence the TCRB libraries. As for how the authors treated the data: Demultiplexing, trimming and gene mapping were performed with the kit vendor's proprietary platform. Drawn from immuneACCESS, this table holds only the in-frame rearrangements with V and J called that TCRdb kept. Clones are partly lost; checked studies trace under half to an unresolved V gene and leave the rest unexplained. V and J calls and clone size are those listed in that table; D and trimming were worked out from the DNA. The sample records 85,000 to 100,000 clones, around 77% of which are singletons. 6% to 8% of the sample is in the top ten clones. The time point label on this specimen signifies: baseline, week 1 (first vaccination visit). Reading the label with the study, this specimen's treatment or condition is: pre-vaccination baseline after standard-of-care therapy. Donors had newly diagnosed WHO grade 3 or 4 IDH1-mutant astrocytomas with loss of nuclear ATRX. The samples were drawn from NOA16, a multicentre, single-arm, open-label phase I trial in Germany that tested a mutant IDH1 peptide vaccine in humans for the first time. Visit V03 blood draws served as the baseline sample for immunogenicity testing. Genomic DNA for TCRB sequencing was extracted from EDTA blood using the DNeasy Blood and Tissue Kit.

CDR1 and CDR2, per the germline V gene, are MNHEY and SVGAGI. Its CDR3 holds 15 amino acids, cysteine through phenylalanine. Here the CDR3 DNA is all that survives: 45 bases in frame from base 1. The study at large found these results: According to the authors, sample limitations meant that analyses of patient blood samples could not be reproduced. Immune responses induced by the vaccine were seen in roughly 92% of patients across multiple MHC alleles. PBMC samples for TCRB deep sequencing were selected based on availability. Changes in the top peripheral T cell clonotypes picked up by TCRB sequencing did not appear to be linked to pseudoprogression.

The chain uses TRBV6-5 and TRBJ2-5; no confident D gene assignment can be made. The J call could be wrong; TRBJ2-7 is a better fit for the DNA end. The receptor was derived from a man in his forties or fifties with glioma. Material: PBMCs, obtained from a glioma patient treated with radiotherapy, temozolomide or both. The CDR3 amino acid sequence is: CASSYSVLGSYEQYF. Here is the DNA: TGTGCCAGCAGTTACTCGGTCCTAGGATCCTACGAGCAGTACTTC.